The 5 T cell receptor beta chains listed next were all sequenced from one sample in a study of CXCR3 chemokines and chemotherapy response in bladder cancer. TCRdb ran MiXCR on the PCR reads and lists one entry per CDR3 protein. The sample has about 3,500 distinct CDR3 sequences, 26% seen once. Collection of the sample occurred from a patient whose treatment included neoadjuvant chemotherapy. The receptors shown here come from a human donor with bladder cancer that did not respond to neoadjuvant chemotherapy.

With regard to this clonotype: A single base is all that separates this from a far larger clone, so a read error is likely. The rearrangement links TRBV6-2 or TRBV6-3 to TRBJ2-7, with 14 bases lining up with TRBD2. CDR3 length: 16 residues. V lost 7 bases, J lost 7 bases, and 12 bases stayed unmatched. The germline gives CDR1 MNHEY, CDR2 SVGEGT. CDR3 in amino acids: CASKINQGLAGVEQYF. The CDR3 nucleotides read TGTGCCAGCAAAATCAATCAGGGACTAGCGGGGGTGGAGCAGTACTTC.

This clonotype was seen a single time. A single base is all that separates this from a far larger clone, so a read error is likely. CDR3 nucleotides: TGTGCCAGCACCCCGACTCACGGGGCCAAAAACATTCAGTACTTC. Its translation is CASTPTHGAKNIQYF. This chain links TRBV6-6 with TRBJ2-4; D gene unclear. The germline CDR1 and CDR2 sequences are MNHNY and SVGAGI (reference sequence). V lost 7 bases and J 1 base, leaving 14 bases between the germline ends. The CDR3 is made up of 15 amino acids.

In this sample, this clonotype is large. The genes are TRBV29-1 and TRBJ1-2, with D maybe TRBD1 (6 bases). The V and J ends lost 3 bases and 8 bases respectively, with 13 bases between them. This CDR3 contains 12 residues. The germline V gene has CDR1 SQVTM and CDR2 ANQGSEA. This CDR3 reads CSVDRGGGGYTF. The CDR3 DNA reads TGCAGCGTTGATCGGGGAGGGGGAGGCTACACCTTC.

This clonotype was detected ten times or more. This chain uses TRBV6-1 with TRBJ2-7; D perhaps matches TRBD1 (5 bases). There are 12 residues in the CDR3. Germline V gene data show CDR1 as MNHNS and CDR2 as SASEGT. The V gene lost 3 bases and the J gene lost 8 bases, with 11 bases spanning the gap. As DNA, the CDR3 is TGTGCCAGCAGTGACGGGCGACAGAAGCAGTACTTC. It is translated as CASSDGRQKQYF.

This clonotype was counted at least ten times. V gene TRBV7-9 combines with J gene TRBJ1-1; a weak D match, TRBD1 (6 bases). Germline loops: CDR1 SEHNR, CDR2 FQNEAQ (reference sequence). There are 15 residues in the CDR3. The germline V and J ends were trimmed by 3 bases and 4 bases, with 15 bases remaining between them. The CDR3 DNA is TGTGCCAGCAGCTTGACCAGGGGAGTGAGCACTGAAGCTTTCTTT. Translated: CASSLTRGVSTEAFF.